Presented here are 18 T cell receptor beta chains from one specimen sequenced in a study of liver allograft versus peripheral blood T cells. Looking at the study overall: T cell receptor repertoires in transplanted livers were compared with those in recipients' peripheral blood.

Using its own MiXCR run on the reads, TCRdb lists one record per CDR3 protein. The data contain roughly 9,200 distinct CDR3 sequences, approximately 16% of them singletons. These TCRs come from a human patient who had a liver transplant. The T cells may come from the graft donor.

This clonotype was detected a few times. An end of the junction differs from the germline gene, which may be a read error. This chain joins TRBV2 and TRBJ2-3; 9 bases align to TRBD2. Germline CDR1 and CDR2: SNHLY and FYNNEI. The CDR3 loop spans 14 amino acids. The CDR3 DNA sequence: TGTGCCAGCAAGGCTAGCGGGGTCGGAGATGCGCAGTATTTT. This codes for CASKASGVGDAQYF.

This clonotype has a count of ten or more. The chain uses TRBV11-2 and TRBJ1-2; 9 bases map to TRBD1. The V segment lost 4 bases and the J segment 8 bases; nucleotides outside the gene matches: 11. Germline V gives CDR1 SGHAT, CDR2 FQNNGV. The CDR3 runs 15 residues. Written as DNA, the CDR3 is TGTGCCAGCAGCTCGTCTCTACAGGGGGCGGGAGGCTACACCTTC. Its protein is CASSSSLQGAGGYTF.

A remark on this clonotype: This may come from a read error, since a much larger clone is one base off. The rearrangement joins TRBV7-2 to TRBJ2-1; 12 bases agree with TRBD1. Near its end, the DNA agrees better with TRBJ1-2, so the J call may be wrong. The CDR3 spans 15 residues. The germline V gene has CDR1 SGHTA and CDR2 FQGNSA. The CDR3 coding sequence is TGTGCCAGCAGCTCCGGGACAGGGGGCCGGAGGTGCTACACCTTC. Translation: CASSSGTGGRRCYTF.

In its sample, this clonotype was seen a few times. J is TRBJ1-2 and V is TRBV12-3 or TRBV12-4; D is undetermined. Between the trimmed V and J ends, which lost 5 bases and 5 bases, there was a span of 15 bases. This CDR3 region has 14 residues. The CDR3 DNA sequence: TGTGCCAGCAGTCCCCCCACAGCCCCGTATGGCTACACCTTC. Translated, it gives CASSPPTAPYGYTF.

This clonotype counts as medium-sized (0.01 to 0.1%). This chain uses TRBV10-3 with TRBJ1-1, with 7 bases matching TRBD1. The ends lost 10 bases at V and 2 bases at J; junction bases unmatched: 7. In germline, CDR1 is ENHRY, CDR2 SYGVKD. The CDR3 sequence is 13 residues long. DNA of the CDR3: TGTGCCACCCAGGGACAGCAAAACACTGAAGCTTTCTTT. Residues: CATQGQQNTEAFF.

The CDR3 DNA follows: TGTGCTAGTGGTTTGCTACCAGGTCGGGCTGAAAAACTGTTTTTT. It translates to CASGLLPGRAEKLFF. This rearrangement joins TRBV12-5 to TRBJ1-4; no firm D call. Between the trimmed V and J ends, which lost 2 bases and 7 bases, there was a span of 14 bases. The CDR3 consists of 15 residues. Germline-derived CDR1 and CDR2 are LGHNT and FRNRAP.

As for this clonotype: This may be a read error: a much more frequent sequence differs by one nucleotide. The rearrangement uses TRBV19 and TRBJ1-2; a weak D match, TRBD1 (6 bases). Trimming pared 3 bases from V and 10 bases from J, leaving 12 bases between. This CDR3 region has 12 residues. CDR1 and CDR2 (germline): LNHDA, SQIVND (reference sequence). This chain's CDR3 is CASSMRGLDYTF. The CDR3 nucleotides read TGTGCCAGTAGTATGCGGGGGCTTGACTACACCTTC. Based on the CDR3 plus reference TRBV19 and TRBJ1-2, the full variable domain is DGGITQSPKYLFRKEGQNVTLSCEQNLNHDAMYWYRQDPGQGLRLIYYSQIVNDFQKGDIAEGYSVSREKKESFPLTVTSAQKNPTAFYLCASSMRGLDYTFGSGTRLTVV.

The table lists this clonotype with a few counts. This chain connects TRBV7-2 to TRBJ1-5; D unclear. The germline V gene has CDR1 SGHTA and CDR2 FQGNSA. CDR3 length: 14 residues. Trimming removed 3 bases from V and 4 bases from J, with 10 bases in between. CDR3 protein: CASSLRAGNQPQHF. CDR3 DNA sequence: TGTGCCAGCAGCTTGAGGGCCGGTAATCAGCCCCAGCATTTT.

The V call is TRBV12-3 or TRBV12-4, the J call TRBJ1-1, with D possibly being TRBD1 (6 bases). The CDR3 length is 13 residues. V shed 5 bases and J shed 0 bases, with 7 bases lying between them. CDR3 amino acids: CASSGQMNTEAFF. CDR3 nucleotide sequence: TGTGCCAGCAGTGGACAGATGAACACTGAAGCTTTCTTT.

The rearrangement links TRBV11-2 to TRBJ1-2; 8 bases map to TRBD1. The J segment lost 8 bases and the V segment lost 1 base, leaving 9 bases of the junction unmatched. The germline V gene encodes CDR1 SGHAT and CDR2 FQNNGV. The length of the CDR3 is 15 residues. In DNA form, the CDR3 reads TGTGCCAGCAGCTTAGCAGGGGGCGCGGCATTAGGCTACACCTTC. It encodes CASSLAGGAALGYTF.

There are many counts of this clonotype. The chain has TRBV5-4 and TRBJ2-7; D might be TRBD1 (6 bases). The CDR3 has 14 residues. V gave up 3 bases and J gave up 2 bases, with 12 bases separating them. The germline V gene encodes CDR1 SGHNT and CDR2 YYREEE (reference sequence). The CDR3 DNA reads as TGTGCCAGCAGCTCTCGGACAGATACCTACGAGCAGTACTTC. Amino acid sequence: CASSSRTDTYEQYF.

This clonotype has at least ten counts. V and J are TRBV19 and TRBJ2-1; D uncertain. The V end lost 4 bases, the J end lost 6 bases, and 10 bases lay between the germline ends. Germline-derived CDR1 and CDR2 are LNHDA and SQIVND (reference sequence). The CDR3 runs 13 residues. DNA for the CDR3: TGTGCCAGTAGTAGGTTGTCAGTCAATGAGCAGTTCTTC. Protein: CASSRLSVNEQFF. Using reference TRBV19 and TRBJ2-1 for the parts outside the CDR3, the full variable domain is DGGITQSPKYLFRKEGQNVTLSCEQNLNHDAMYWYRQDPGQGLRLIYYSQIVNDFQKGDIAEGYSVSREKKESFPLTVTSAQKNPTAFYLCASSRLSVNEQFFGPGTRLTVL.

This clonotype was seen many times. The chain recombines TRBV20-1 with TRBJ1-2; D is possibly TRBD1 (6 bases). Germline CDR1 and CDR2: DFQATT and SNEGSKA (reference sequence). The V end lost 0 bases, the J end lost 8 bases, and 16 bases lay between the germline ends. The CDR3 has 14 residues. The CDR3 region is CSARDTRGGWGYTF. The CDR3 nucleotides are TGCAGTGCTAGAGATACTAGGGGGGGTTGGGGCTACACCTTC.

This clonotype rates as medium-sized. The chain uses TRBV5-4 and TRBJ1-3; no clear D. The ends were cut back, 0 bases at V and 1 base at J, with 8 bases in the middle. The CDR3 runs 15 residues. Germline CDR1 is SGHNT and CDR2 is YYREEE (reference sequence). CDR3 residues: CASSLGAASGNTIYF. In nucleotides, the CDR3 is TGTGCCAGCAGCTTGGGGGCGGCATCTGGAAACACCATATATTTT.

This clonotype is labeled as medium-sized. The chain uses TRBV30 and TRBJ1-6; no clear D. V lost 3 bases, J lost 8 bases, and 11 bases lay in between. Germline V gene sequence: CDR1 GTSNPN, CDR2 SVGIG (reference sequence). This CDR3 has 13 amino acids. CDR3 residues: CAWRAGRDSPLHF. The CDR3 bases are TGTGCCTGGAGGGCTGGACGGGATTCACCCCTCCACTTT.

This clonotype was observed a few times. The rearrangement links TRBV11-1 to TRBJ2-2; D not resolved. Trimming stripped 5 bases from V and 2 bases from J, with 6 bases between. This CDR3 region has 13 residues. Germline V CDR1 and CDR2: SGHAT, FQDESV (reference sequence). The CDR3 DNA reads as TGTGCCAGCAGCGTAAGAAACACCGGGGAGCTGTTTTTT. Its translation is CASSVRNTGELFF.

This clonotype was recorded at least ten times. The chain carries TRBV20-1 and TRBJ1-2; tentatively, D is TRBD1 (5 bases). With 0 bases removed from V and 4 bases from J, the gap between germline ends came to 18 bases. Germline V gives CDR1 DFQATT, CDR2 SNEGSKA (reference sequence). The CDR3 contains 16 residues. CDR3 coding DNA: TGCAGTGCTAGAGATTCCCGACCAGGGAAAACCTATGGCTACACCTTC. It is translated as CSARDSRPGKTYGYTF.

This clonotype was detected ten times or more. The rearrangement joins TRBV6-1 to TRBJ1-1; D uncertain. V was pared by 6 bases and J by 0 bases, with 8 bases between. Germline V CDR1 and CDR2: MNHNS, SASEGT. The CDR3 is made up of 13 amino acids. CDR3 region: CASRGGVNTEAFF. The CDR3 DNA is TGTGCCAGCAGGGGAGGAGTGAACACTGAAGCTTTCTTT.